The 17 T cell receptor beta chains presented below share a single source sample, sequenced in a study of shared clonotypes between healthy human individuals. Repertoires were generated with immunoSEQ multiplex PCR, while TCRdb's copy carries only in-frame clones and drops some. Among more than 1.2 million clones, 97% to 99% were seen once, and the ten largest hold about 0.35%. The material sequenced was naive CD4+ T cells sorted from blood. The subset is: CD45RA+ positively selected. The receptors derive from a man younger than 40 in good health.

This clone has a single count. This CDR3 reads CASSQELITDTQYF. The CDR3 region has the DNA TGTGCCAGCAGCCAAGAGCTGATCACAGATACGCAGTATTTT. The rearrangement uses TRBV14 and TRBJ2-3; D is uncertain. The CDR3 extends over 14 amino acids. Trimming cost V 0 bases and J 2 bases, with 6 bases left between them. The germline gives CDR1 SGHDN, CDR2 FVKESK.

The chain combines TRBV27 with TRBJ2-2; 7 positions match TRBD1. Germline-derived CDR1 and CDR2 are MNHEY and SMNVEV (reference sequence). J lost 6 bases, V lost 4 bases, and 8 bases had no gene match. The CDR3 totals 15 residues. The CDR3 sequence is CASSSGQLRPGELFF. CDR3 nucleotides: TGTGCCAGCAGTTCGGGACAGCTCCGACCCGGGGAGCTGTTTTTT.

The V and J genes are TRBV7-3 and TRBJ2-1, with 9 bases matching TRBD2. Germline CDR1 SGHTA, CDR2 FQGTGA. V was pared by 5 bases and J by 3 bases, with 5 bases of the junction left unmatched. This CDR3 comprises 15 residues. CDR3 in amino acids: CASSVLAGIYNEQFF. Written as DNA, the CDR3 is TGTGCCAGCAGCGTTCTAGCGGGGATCTACAATGAGCAGTTCTTC.

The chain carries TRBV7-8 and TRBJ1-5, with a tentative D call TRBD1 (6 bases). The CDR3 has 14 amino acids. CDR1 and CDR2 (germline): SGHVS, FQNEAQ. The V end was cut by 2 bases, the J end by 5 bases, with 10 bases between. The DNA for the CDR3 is TGTGCCAGCAGCTTATTGGGGGGCGATCAGCCCCAGCATTTT. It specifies CASSLLGGDQPQHF.

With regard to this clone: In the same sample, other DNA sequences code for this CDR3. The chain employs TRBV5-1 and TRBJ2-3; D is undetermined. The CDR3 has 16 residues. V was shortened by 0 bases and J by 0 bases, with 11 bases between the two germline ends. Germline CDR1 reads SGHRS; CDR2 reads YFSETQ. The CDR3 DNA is TGCGCCAGCAGCTTGGAGTCCTCAGCTAGCACAGATACGCAGTATTTT. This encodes CASSLESSASTDTQYF.

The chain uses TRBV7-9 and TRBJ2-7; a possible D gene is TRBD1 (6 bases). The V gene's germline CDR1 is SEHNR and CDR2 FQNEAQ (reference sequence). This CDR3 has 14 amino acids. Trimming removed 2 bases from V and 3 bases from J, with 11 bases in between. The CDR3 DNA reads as TGTGCCAGCAGCTTAACCTCAGGGGACTACGAGCAGTACTTC. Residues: CASSLTSGDYEQYF.

The CDR3 protein is CASSTGGRDSPLHF. In DNA form, the CDR3 reads TGTGCCAGCTCAACAGGGGGAAGGGATTCACCCCTCCACTTT. V usage is TRBV18 and J usage is TRBJ1-6, with 8 bases lining up with TRBD1. The length of the CDR3 is 14 residues. Germline V gene sequence: CDR1 KGHSH, CDR2 LQKENI. J lost 8 bases, V lost 5 bases, and 5 bases had no gene match.

The CDR3 DNA is TGTGCCAGCAGCTTAGATCTGGAAGGGAGGATAGAGACCCAGTACTTC. It translates to CASSLDLEGRIETQYF. This chain uses TRBV11-2 with TRBJ2-5, with a tentative D call TRBD2 (6 bases). V dropped 0 bases and J dropped 4 bases, with 15 bases sitting between them. CDR1 is SGHAT and CDR2 is FQNNGV in the germline V gene. This CDR3 has 16 residues.

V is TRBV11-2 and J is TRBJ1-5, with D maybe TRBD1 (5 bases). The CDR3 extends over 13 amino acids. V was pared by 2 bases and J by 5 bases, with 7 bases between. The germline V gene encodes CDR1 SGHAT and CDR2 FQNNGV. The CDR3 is CASSLTTDQPQHF. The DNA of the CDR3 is TGTGCCAGCAGCTTAACGACAGATCAGCCCCAGCATTTT.

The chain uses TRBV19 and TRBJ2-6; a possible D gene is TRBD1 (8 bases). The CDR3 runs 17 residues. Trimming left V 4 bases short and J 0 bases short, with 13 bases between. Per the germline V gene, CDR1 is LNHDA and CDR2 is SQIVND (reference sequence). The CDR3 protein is CASSTQGGNSGANVLTF. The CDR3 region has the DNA TGTGCCAGTAGTACACAGGGGGGGAACTCTGGGGCCAACGTCCTGACTTTC.

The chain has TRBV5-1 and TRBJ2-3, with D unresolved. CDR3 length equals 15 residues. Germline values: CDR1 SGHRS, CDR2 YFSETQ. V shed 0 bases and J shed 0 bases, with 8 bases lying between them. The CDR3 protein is CASSLDWVSTDTQYF. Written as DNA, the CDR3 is TGCGCCAGCAGCTTGGATTGGGTCAGCACAGATACGCAGTATTTT.

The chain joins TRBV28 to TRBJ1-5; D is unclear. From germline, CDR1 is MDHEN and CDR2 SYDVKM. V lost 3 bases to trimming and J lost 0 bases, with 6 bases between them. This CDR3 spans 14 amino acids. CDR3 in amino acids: CASSFRDSNQPQHF. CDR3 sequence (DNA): TGTGCCAGCAGTTTCCGCGATAGCAATCAGCCCCAGCATTTT.

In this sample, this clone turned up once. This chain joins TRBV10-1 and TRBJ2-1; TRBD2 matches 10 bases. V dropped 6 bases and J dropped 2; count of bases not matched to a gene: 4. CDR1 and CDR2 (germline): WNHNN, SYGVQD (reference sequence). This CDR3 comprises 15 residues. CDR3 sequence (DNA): TGCGCCAGCAGCCTAGCGGGAGCCCCCTACAATGAGCAGTTCTTC. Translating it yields CASSLAGAPYNEQFF.

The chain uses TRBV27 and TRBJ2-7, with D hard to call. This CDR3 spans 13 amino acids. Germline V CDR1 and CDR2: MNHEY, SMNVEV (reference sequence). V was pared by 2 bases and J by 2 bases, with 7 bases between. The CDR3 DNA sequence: TGTGCCAGCAGTTTACAGGCTACCTACGAGCAGTACTTC. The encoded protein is CASSLQATYEQYF.

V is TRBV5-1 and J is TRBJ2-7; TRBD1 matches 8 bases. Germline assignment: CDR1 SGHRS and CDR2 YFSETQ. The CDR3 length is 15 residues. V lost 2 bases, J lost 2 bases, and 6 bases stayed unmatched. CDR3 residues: CASSLMGQETYEQYF. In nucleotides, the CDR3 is TGCGCCAGCAGCTTAATGGGACAGGAGACCTACGAGCAGTACTTC.

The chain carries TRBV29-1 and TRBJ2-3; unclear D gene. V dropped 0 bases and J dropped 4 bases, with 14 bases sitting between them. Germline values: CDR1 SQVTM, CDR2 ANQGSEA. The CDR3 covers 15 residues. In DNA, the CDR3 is TGCAGCGTTGAAGATTTCCAAGGACGGCCAGATACGCAGTATTTT. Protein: CSVEDFQGRPDTQYF.

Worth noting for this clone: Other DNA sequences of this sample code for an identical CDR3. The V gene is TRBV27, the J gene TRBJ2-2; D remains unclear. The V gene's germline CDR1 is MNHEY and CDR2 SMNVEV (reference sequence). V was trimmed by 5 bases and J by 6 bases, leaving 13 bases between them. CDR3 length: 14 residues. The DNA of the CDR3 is TGTGCCAGCAGTAGACTGGCCGGGCCCGGGGAGCTGTTTTTT. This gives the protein CASSRLAGPGELFF.